These T cell receptor beta chains were read from a single sample in a study of graft-versus-host responses after intestinal transplantation. The method was immunoSEQ multiplex PCR; TCRdb's version includes in-frame clones alone and lacks a portion of them. In the table there are 95,000 to 110,000 clones, approximately 88% of which are singletons. The antigens of these receptors remain unknown. Sequenced material: unstimulated CD4+ T cells sorted from spleen or lymph node cells, taken before transplant. The receptor source for this set is a human donor who was the organ donor for an intestinal transplant. Both conserved end residues are part of each CDR3. Each record gives: CDR3 length, V gene, J gene, clone size, D gene, CDR3 protein, CDR3 DNA. A D gene is named only where the DNA matches it firmly. The size of a clone is reported for some rows only, either as once, few or many, or as a class for expanded clones.

length: 15; V: TRBV11-2; J: TRBJ1-1; size: NA; D: NA; CDR3: CASSHRSGTVTEAFF; DNA: TGTGCCAGCAGCCATCGATCCGGGACTGTCACTGAAGCTTTCTTT
length: 14; V: TRBV6-6; J: TRBJ1-2; size: NA; D: NA; CDR3: CASSYYREGYGYTF; DNA: TGTGCCAGCAGTTACTACAGGGAGGGCTATGGCTACACCTTC
length: 12; V: TRBV6-1; J: TRBJ2-5; size: NA; D: NA; CDR3: CASSALKETQYF; DNA: TGTGCCAGCAGTGCTTTAAAAGAGACCCAGTACTTC
length: 17; V: TRBV6-1; J: TRBJ2-4; size: NA; D: NA; CDR3: CASSETLGWESKNIQYF; DNA: TGTGCCAGCAGTGAAACTTTAGGGTGGGAGAGCAAAAACATTCAGTACTTC
length: 14; V: TRBV7-2; J: TRBJ1-1; size: NA; D: TRBD1; CDR3: CASRDRGLGAEAFF; DNA: TGTGCCAGCAGGGACAGGGGCCTCGGGGCTGAAGCTTTCTTT
length: 16; V: TRBV9; J: TRBJ2-1; size: NA; D: NA; CDR3: CASSNPQGWSYNEQFF; DNA: TGTGCCAGCAGCAATCCTCAGGGGTGGTCCTACAATGAGCAGTTCTTC
length: 15; V: TRBV4-1; J: TRBJ2-7; size: NA; D: TRBD1; CDR3: CASSQDPQGADEQYF; DNA: TGCGCCAGCAGCCAAGATCCACAGGGGGCGGACGAGCAGTACTTC
length: 13; V: TRBV7-2; J: TRBJ1-2; size: few; D: NA; CDR3: CASSLTSNYGYTF; DNA: TGTGCCAGCAGCTTAACCAGCAACTATGGCTACACCTTC
length: 14; V: TRBV10-3; J: TRBJ1-6; size: once; D: NA; CDR3: CAISQRGYNSPLHF; DNA: TGTGCCATCAGTCAAAGGGGGTATAATTCACCCCTCCACTTT
length: 13; V: TRBV5-1; J: TRBJ1-2; size: NA; D: TRBD1; CDR3: CASSPTGGRGYTF; DNA: TGCGCCAGCAGCCCGACAGGGGGCCGGGGCTACACCTTC
length: 16; V: TRBV11-2; J: TRBJ1-5; size: NA; D: NA; CDR3: CASSRTTGGTNQPQHF; DNA: TGTGCCAGCAGCCGGACGACAGGTGGAACAAATCAGCCCCAGCATTTT
length: 14; V: TRBV29-1; J: TRBJ2-3; size: NA; D: TRBD1; CDR3: CSVGQGYSTDTQYF; DNA: TGCAGCGTGGGACAGGGATACAGCACAGATACGCAGTATTTT
length: 15; V: TRBV5-1; J: TRBJ1-1; size: NA; D: TRBD1; CDR3: CASSFGQGTGAEAFF; DNA: TGCGCCAGCAGCTTTGGTCAGGGGACAGGGGCTGAAGCTTTCTTT
length: 15; V: TRBV7-9; J: TRBJ2-2; size: NA; D: NA; CDR3: CASSLGASHTGELFF; DNA: TGTGCCAGCAGCTTAGGGGCTAGTCATACCGGGGAGCTGTTTTTT
length: 14; V: TRBV4-1; J: TRBJ2-7; size: NA; D: TRBD1; CDR3: CASSLGTGRHEQYF; DNA: TGCGCCAGCAGCCTCGGGACAGGGCGCCACGAGCAGTACTTC
length: 15; V: TRBV6-6; J: TRBJ2-1; size: NA; D: TRBD2; CDR3: CASSYRGGEKNEQFF; DNA: TGTGCCAGCAGTTATCGCGGGGGTGAAAAAAATGAGCAGTTCTTC
length: 17; V: TRBV5-4; J: TRBJ2-1; size: NA; D: TRBD2; CDR3: CASSPGGRVSSYNEQFF; DNA: TGTGCCAGCAGCCCGGGGGGGAGGGTAAGCTCCTACAATGAGCAGTTCTTC
length: 15; V: TRBV6-6; J: TRBJ2-5; size: NA; D: NA; CDR3: CASSYGQGPQETQYF; DNA: TGTGCCAGCAGTTACGGGCAGGGGCCCCAAGAGACCCAGTACTTC
length: 16; V: TRBV5-1; J: TRBJ2-5; size: NA; D: TRBD2; CDR3: CASSAGLARVQETQYF; DNA: TGCGCCAGCAGCGCCGGACTAGCGCGGGTCCAAGAGACCCAGTACTTC
length: 13; V: TRBV10-3; J: TRBJ2-7; size: NA; D: NA; CDR3: CAISESTSSEQYF; DNA: TGTGCCATCAGTGAGTCGACATCGAGCGAGCAGTACTTC
length: 12; V: TRBV14; J: TRBJ2-5; size: NA; D: NA; CDR3: CASSQWQETQYF; DNA: TGTGCCAGCAGCCAGTGGCAAGAGACCCAGTACTTC
length: 14; V: TRBV7-3; J: TRBJ2-5; size: NA; D: NA; CDR3: CASSLSGRGETQYF; DNA: TGTGCCAGCAGCTTAAGTGGGCGCGGAGAGACCCAGTACTTC
length: 17; V: TRBV4-1; J: TRBJ2-7; size: NA; D: NA; CDR3: CASSQVSGARFSYEQYF; DNA: TGCGCCAGCAGCCAAGTGAGTGGAGCGCGCTTTAGCTACGAGCAGTACTTC
length: 14; V: TRBV5-1; J: TRBJ2-7; size: NA; D: NA; CDR3: CASSFRAGPYEQYF; DNA: TGCGCCAGCAGCTTCCGTGCCGGACCCTACGAGCAGTACTTC
length: 13; V: TRBV30; J: TRBJ2-7; size: NA; D: NA; CDR3: CAWSVSEVYEQYF; DNA: TGTGCCTGGAGTGTAAGTGAGGTGTACGAGCAGTACTTC
length: 13; V: TRBV29-1; J: TRBJ2-1; size: NA; D: TRBD2; CDR3: CSAGWLAGGEQFF; DNA: TGCAGCGCGGGGTGGTTAGCGGGAGGTGAGCAGTTCTTC
length: 16; V: TRBV5-1; J: TRBJ2-7; size: NA; D: NA; CDR3: CASSLVGLPPMWEQYF; DNA: TGCGCCAGCAGCTTGGTAGGATTACCACCGATGTGGGAGCAGTACTTC